The 27 T cell receptor beta chains below come from one sample, sequenced in a study of shared clonotypes between healthy human individuals. The data were produced by immunoSEQ multiplex PCR, yet TCRdb's version contains in-frame clones alone and is incomplete. The data show about 2 million clones, about 95% seen once. Naive CD8 cells lacked CD45RO and underwent positive selection for CCR7, leaving out terminally differentiated effector memory CD45RA+ cells. The sequencing sample was made of naive CD8+ T cells sorted from blood. These receptors were collected from a man between 18 and 29 years old in good health.

With respect to this clone: Other nucleotide sequences from this sample produce the same CDR3. J is TRBJ2-5 and V is TRBV5-4, with 10 bases that match TRBD2. Germline V gene lookup returns CDR1 SGHNT and CDR2 YYREEE (reference sequence). The CDR3 is 14 residues long. With V trimmed by 2 bases and J by 4 bases, 2 bases remained unmatched. The CDR3 DNA follows: TGTGCCAGCAGCTTCAGCGGGGGGGGAGAGACCCAGTACTTC. Translation: CASSFSGGGETQYF.

V gene TRBV29-1 combines with J gene TRBJ2-7; 8 positions match TRBD1. Germline trimming cut 6 bases from V and 7 bases from J; bases unmatched to any gene: 14. From germline, CDR1 is SQVTM and CDR2 ANQGSEA. The CDR3 has 14 residues. CDR3 DNA sequence: TGCAGCGTCTCCACTCCAGACAGGGGTGTTGAGCAGTACTTC. Translating it yields CSVSTPDRGVEQYF.

In regard to this clone: The sample carries other DNA sequences with the same CDR3. V is TRBV27 and J is TRBJ2-7; D remains unclear. Germline loops: CDR1 MNHEY, CDR2 SMNVEV (reference sequence). The CDR3 spans 13 residues. Trimming stripped 5 bases from V and 2 bases from J, with 10 bases between. The CDR3 coding sequence is TGTGCCAGCAGTCCCTCCATCGCCTACGAGCAGTACTTC. Translation gives CASSPSIAYEQYF.

This clone has more than one count but fewer than ten. Other nucleotide sequences in the sample specify the same CDR3. The V and J genes are TRBV30 and TRBJ1-1, with 9 bases identical to TRBD1. J lost 3 bases, V lost 4 bases, and 3 bases had no gene match. This CDR3 spans 13 amino acids. Germline lookup yields CDR1 GTSNPN and CDR2 SVGIG (reference sequence). CDR3 DNA: TGTGCCTGGAACTGGGACAGGGACACTGAAGCTTTCTTT. It codes for CAWNWDRDTEAFF.

V is TRBV6-5 and J is TRBJ2-3; D assignment may be TRBD1 or TRBD2 (5 bases each). The V gene lost 2 bases and the J gene lost 9 bases, with 12 bases spanning the gap. The CDR3 sequence is 13 residues long. Per the germline V gene, CDR1 is MNHEY and CDR2 is SVGAGI. The CDR3 sequence is CASSYNAEGTQYF. The CDR3 DNA is TGTGCCAGCAGTTACAATGCTGAGGGGACGCAGTATTTT.

This clone appeared once. This chain connects TRBV5-6 to TRBJ2-7; 7 bases agree with TRBD2. The CDR3 totals 14 residues. CDR1 is SGHDT and CDR2 is YYEEEE in the germline V gene. Trimming at V came to 4 bases and at J to 2 bases, leaving 6 bases not matched to a gene. CDR3 residues: CASSLSGEAYEQYF. CDR3 bases: TGTGCCAGCAGCCTCAGCGGGGAAGCCTACGAGCAGTACTTC.

The gene calls are TRBV10-3 and TRBJ2-7, with D unclear. Trimming shortened V by 8 bases and J by 1 base, and 6 bases separated the two germline ends. The CDR3 consists of 11 residues. The germline CDR1 and CDR2 sequences are ENHRY and SYGVKD. The CDR3 loop reads CAIGRSYEQYF. In nucleotides, the CDR3 is TGTGCCATCGGACGGTCCTACGAGCAGTACTTC.

The gene calls are TRBV28 and TRBJ2-5; 7 bases map to TRBD1. V was pared by 7 bases and J by 6 bases, with 2 bases of the junction left unmatched. The CDR3 contains 11 residues. Per germline, CDR1 MDHEN and CDR2 SYDVKM. The CDR3 is CASNRGQTQYF. The CDR3, as DNA: TGTGCCAGCAACAGGGGTCAGACCCAGTACTTC.

The rearrangement joins TRBV30 to TRBJ1-3; 7 positions agree with TRBD1. This CDR3 has 16 residues. Germline CDR1 and CDR2: GTSNPN and SVGIG (reference sequence). The trim removed 0 bases at V and 8 bases at J, leaving 13 bases unmatched. CDR3 sequence reads: CAWSVFVGGQRYTIYF. The CDR3 DNA is TGTGCCTGGAGTGTATTTGTCGGGGGACAGAGATACACCATATATTTT.

The CDR3 spells CASSFLGASSYEQYF. The CDR3 DNA is TGTGCCAGCAGTTTTTTAGGGGCAAGCTCCTACGAGCAGTACTTC. The V and J genes are TRBV27 and TRBJ2-7; D may be TRBD1 (5 bases). The CDR3 runs to 15 residues. The V end was cut by 3 bases, the J end by 0 bases, with 12 bases between. CDR1 is MNHEY, CDR2 SMNVEV, per germline (reference sequence).

CDR3 loop: CASEDSSNYGYTF. The CDR3 nucleotides are TGTGCCAGCGAGGACAGTTCTAACTATGGCTACACCTTC. The rearrangement uses TRBV19 and TRBJ1-2; tentatively, D is TRBD1 (6 bases). Germline loops: CDR1 LNHDA, CDR2 SQIVND (reference sequence). V dropped 9 bases and J dropped 0 bases, with 11 bases sitting between them. The length of the CDR3 is 13 residues.

This sequence joins TRBV7-8 and TRBJ2-7, with 8 bases aligning to TRBD2. CDR3 length equals 17 residues. The trim removed 5 bases at V and 3 bases at J, leaving 15 bases unmatched. The germline gives CDR1 SGHVS, CDR2 FQNEAQ. The CDR3 spells CASSQRGFAGGLYEQYF. DNA of the CDR3: TGTGCCAGCAGCCAAAGGGGGTTTGCGGGAGGCCTCTACGAGCAGTACTTC.

The rearrangement links TRBV13 to TRBJ2-5; D is unclear. Per the germline V gene, CDR1 is PRHDT and CDR2 is FYEKMQ (reference sequence). V shed 5 bases and J shed 5 bases, with 12 bases lying between them. The CDR3 covers 13 residues. In DNA, the CDR3 is TGTGCCAGCAGCCCGCCGGTCAGGGAGACCCAGTACTTC. This encodes CASSPPVRETQYF.

The chain is built from TRBV30 and TRBJ1-1; D may be TRBD1 (5 bases). Trimming took off 4 bases at V and 0 bases at J, with 12 bases between the two ends. CDR1 is GTSNPN and CDR2 is SVGIG in the germline V gene (reference sequence). This CDR3 is built from 14 residues. The CDR3 sequence is CAWKGRQLNTEAFF. The CDR3 DNA reads TGTGCCTGGAAGGGGCGGCAGTTGAACACTGAAGCTTTCTTT.

For this clone: Distinct nucleotide sequences in the sample also encode this CDR3. The rearrangement links TRBV9 to TRBJ2-7, with 10 nucleotides matching TRBD2. Germline CDR1 is SGDLS and CDR2 is YYNGEE. CDR3 length: 14 amino acids. V lost 3 bases, J lost 2 bases, and 2 bases stayed unmatched. Here the CDR3 reads CASSASGGAYEQYF. The CDR3, as DNA: TGTGCCAGCAGCGCAAGCGGGGGGGCCTACGAGCAGTACTTC. The variable domain in full, with the rest retrieved from reference TRBV9 and TRBJ2-7, is DSGVTQTPKHLITATGQRVTLRCSPRSGDLSVYWYQQSLDQGLQFLIQYYNGEERAKGNILERFSAQQFPDLHSELNLSSLELGDSALYFCASSASGGAYEQYFGPGTRLTVT.

This clone was recorded only once. The chain links TRBV1 to TRBJ2-7; TRBD2 reflects the table's D call only, with no check against the DNA. TRBV1 counts as a pseudogene. CDR3 length: 18 residues. For the CDR3, the DNA is TGCACCAGCAGCCAAGATGAACTAGCGGGGAGCGTCTCCTACGAGCAGTACTTC. Translation gives CTSSQDELAGSVSYEQYF.

V gene TRBV25-1 combines with J gene TRBJ2-7, with a possible D match to TRBD1 (6 bases). V lost 8 bases to trimming and J lost 1 base, with 18 bases between them. The germline V gene has CDR1 MGHDK and CDR2 SYGVNS. There are 15 residues in the CDR3. The CDR3 bases are TGTGCCAGCCCGGACCCGCCTCAGGGGTCCTACGAGCAGTACTTC. Protein product: CASPDPPQGSYEQYF.

The chain joins TRBV11-3 to TRBJ2-2; D is undetermined. This CDR3 is built from 13 residues. V was shortened by 0 bases and J by 8 bases, with 7 bases between the two germline ends. Germline V CDR1 and CDR2: SGHNT, YENEEA. CDR3 residues: CASSLELSGELFF. As DNA, the CDR3 is TGTGCCAGCAGCTTAGAACTCTCTGGGGAGCTGTTTTTT.

The rearrangement links TRBV12-1 to TRBJ1-2; TRBD1 is the table's D call and was not checked against the DNA. TRBV12-1 is a listed pseudogene. The CDR3 consists of 17 residues. The CDR3 DNA is TGTGCCAGCAGCTTTTTATTGGGCTATGGGGGCTTTGATGGCTACACCTTC. It translates to CASSFLLGYGGFDGYTF.

The rearrangement links TRBV10-3 to TRBJ1-1; D unresolved. This CDR3 spans 15 amino acids. CDR1 and CDR2 from the germline V gene are ENHRY and SYGVKD. V lost 6 bases to trimming and J lost 7 bases, with 21 bases between them. CDR3 coding DNA: TGTGCCATCAGGGCGGTCCTGACCCCAGCTAATGAAGCTTTCTTT. It is translated as CAIRAVLTPANEAFF.

Only one count was recorded for this clone. The chain employs TRBV4-1 and TRBJ2-5; 8 bases are shared with TRBD2. The V gene's germline CDR1 is MGHRA and CDR2 YSYEKL. The V gene end was trimmed by 0 bases and the J gene end by 1 base; junction bases not matched to a gene: 7. The CDR3 runs 17 residues. This CDR3 reads CASSQDAGGGIQETQYF. In nucleotides, the CDR3 is TGCGCCAGCAGCCAAGATGCGGGCGGGGGGATCCAAGAGACCCAGTACTTC.

Of note for this clone: A much larger clone lies one base from this, so it may be a read error. Other DNA sequences in this sample translate to the same CDR3. The chain combines TRBV19 with TRBJ2-7; the D is unclear. CDR3 length: 11 amino acids. Germline V gene data show CDR1 as LNHDA and CDR2 as SQIVND (reference sequence). The V gene lost 1 base and the J gene lost 6 bases, with 4 bases spanning the gap. CDR3 sequence reads: CASSIGAEQYF. The CDR3 bases are TGTGCCAGTAGTATAGGGGCCGAGCAGTACTTC.

V gene TRBV27 combines with J gene TRBJ2-3, with D possibly TRBD2 on 5 matching bases. Trimming left V 5 bases short and J 2 bases short, with 14 bases between. The CDR3 contains 15 residues. The germline V gene has CDR1 MNHEY and CDR2 SMNVEV (reference sequence). In nucleotides, the CDR3 is TGTGCCAGCAGTCTTTCCACCGGGAACACAGATACGCAGTATTTT. Amino acid sequence: CASSLSTGNTDTQYF.

The chain joins TRBV6-5 to TRBJ2-5; D remains unclear. The J call may not be correct, given that the DNA end is closer to TRBJ2-7. This CDR3 spans 14 amino acids. Germline V lookup: CDR1 MNHEY, CDR2 SVGAGI. CDR3 DNA: TGTGCCAGCCTACCTACCGGATCCACCTACGAGCAGTACTTC. Protein sequence: CASLPTGSTYEQYF.

The rearrangement uses TRBV11-2 and TRBJ2-5; D uncertain. The CDR3 is 14 amino acids. Germline V gene sequence: CDR1 SGHAT, CDR2 FQNNGV. Trimming left V 1 base short and J 2 bases short, with 8 bases between. CDR3 coding DNA: TGTGCCAGCAGCTTAGGTCCTTTACAAGAGACCCAGTACTTC. It is translated as CASSLGPLQETQYF.

This clone has just one count. The gene calls are TRBV9 and TRBJ1-1; the D is unclear. The CDR3 totals 15 residues. In germline, CDR1 is SGDLS, CDR2 YYNGEE. V was pared by 0 bases and J by 0 bases, with 9 bases between. As DNA, the CDR3 is TGTGCCAGCAGCGTAGACCCTTCGGTGAACACTGAAGCTTTCTTT. Protein: CASSVDPSVNTEAFF.

This clone was observed a few times. The chain has TRBV9 and TRBJ2-1; 12 bases line up with TRBD1. The CDR3 loop spans 15 amino acids. The trim removed 3 bases at V and 8 bases at J, leaving 6 bases unmatched. The germline gives CDR1 SGDLS, CDR2 YYNGEE. CDR3 region: CASSAPGQGAYEQFF. The CDR3 DNA is TGTGCCAGCAGCGCACCGGGACAGGGGGCATATGAGCAGTTCTTC.